This T cell receptor beta chain was documented in a study of cytomegalovirus exposure and HLA in healthy donors. Researchers ran the PCR with 60 Vbeta and 13 Jbeta primers. Some clones are missing from TCRdb's copy, which holds only in-frame ones; the method was immunoSEQ multiplex PCR. The sample contains some 190,000 clones, around three quarters of which appear only once. This receptor was taken from a woman younger than 45 in good health and CMV-seropositive. Sequencing was carried out using PBMCs.

The CDR3 reads CASSPPGQGGETQYF. The CDR3 DNA reads as TGTGCCAGCAGCCCACCGGGACAGGGTGGAGAGACCCAGTACTTC. The chain is built from TRBV7-2 and TRBJ2-5; 9 bases agree with TRBD1. The V gene end was trimmed by 5 bases and the J gene end by 4 bases; junction bases not matched to a gene: 8. The V gene's germline CDR1 is SGHTA and CDR2 FQGNSA. This CDR3 contains 15 residues.